A single sample gave rise to the 28 T cell receptor beta chains below, sequenced in a study of CXCR3-negative and CXCR3-positive naive CD8 T cells. Points from the study as a whole: Higher TRB CDR3 hydrophobicity marked CXCR3-positive naive cells relative to CXCR3-negative naive cells.

UMI-labeled TRB cDNA libraries were prepared by 5' RACE. TCRdb reprocessed the 5' RACE reads and keeps a single row for each CDR3 protein, giving no DNA. This table lists 100,000 to 150,000 distinct CDR3 sequences. Their antigens remain unidentified. Sequences were obtained from naive CXCR3+ CD8+ T cells from blood. Subset defined: CD45RO-CCR7+CD27+CD95- naive CD8+ T cells expressing CXCR3 (TNR3+). The receptors stem from a human donor in good health. Some clones in this sample may be carry-over from other donors' samples.

The rearrangement uses TRBV10-3 and TRBJ2-3; the D call from TCRdb, TRBD1, cannot be confirmed without DNA. In germline, CDR1 is ENHRY, CDR2 SYGVKD. This CDR3 contains 17 residues. The CDR3 protein is CAISEFGQRSRTDTQYF.

The chain carries TRBV5-1 and TRBJ2-5; the TRBD1 assignment by TCRdb is unverifiable without DNA. The CDR3 length is 15 residues. Germline V CDR1 and CDR2: SGHRS, YFSETQ. CDR3 sequence reads: CASSSDSEPGETQYF.

The rearrangement joins TRBV9 to TRBJ2-2. The CDR3 spans 12 residues. CDR1 is SGDLS, CDR2 YYNGEE, per germline. The CDR3: CASSERAGELFF.

This sequence joins TRBV2 and TRBJ2-7; TCRdb reports TRBD2, a call that lacks DNA to check it against. The CDR3 extends over 12 amino acids. Germline-derived CDR1 and CDR2 are SNHLY and FYNNEI. The CDR3 sequence: CAASGPSYEQYF.

The chain links TRBV15 to TRBJ1-4; TCRdb picks TRBD1, but there is no DNA to check that call. This CDR3 contains 14 residues. Germline values: CDR1 LNHNV, CDR2 YYDKDF (reference sequence). CDR3 region: CATGVWDRDEKLFF.

The chain links TRBV4-1 to TRBJ1-4. The CDR3 length is 16 residues. CDR1 MGHRA and CDR2 YSYEKL come from the germline V gene. This CDR3 reads CASSQTDIATNEKLFF.

The CDR3: CASSSGTGDRGYTF. The chain uses TRBV7-9 and TRBJ1-2; as DNA is missing, the TRBD1 call by TCRdb cannot be tested. The length of the CDR3 is 14 residues. CDR1 is SEHNR and CDR2 is FQNEAQ in the germline V gene (reference sequence).

The genes are TRBV7-2 and TRBJ2-7; without DNA, the TCRdb call of TRBD2 cannot be checked. Germline V gene lookup returns CDR1 SGHTA and CDR2 FQGNSA. The CDR3 length is 16 residues. The CDR3 sequence: CASSLGTSGGVYEQYF.

This sequence joins TRBV5-1 and TRBJ1-1; the D call from TCRdb, TRBD1, cannot be confirmed without DNA. Germline CDR1 SGHRS, CDR2 YFSETQ. This CDR3 comprises 17 residues. The CDR3 is CASSFGSGAGMNTEAFF.

The CDR3 protein is CASTWTSGSYEQYF. The V and J genes are TRBV6-5 and TRBJ2-7; the D call from TCRdb, TRBD2, cannot be confirmed without DNA. From germline, CDR1 is MNHEY and CDR2 SVGAGI. The CDR3 spans 14 residues.

The genes are TRBV28 and TRBJ1-6; the TCRdb D gene call, TRBD1, has no DNA to confirm it. The CDR3 spans 13 residues. Looked up from germline, CDR1 is MDHEN and CDR2 is SYDVKM. Here the CDR3 reads CASSLKTASPLHF.

The gene calls are TRBV29-1 and TRBJ2-7; as DNA is missing, the TRBD1 call by TCRdb cannot be tested. Germline loops: CDR1 SQVTM, CDR2 ANQGSEA. This CDR3 has 14 residues. CDR3 region: CSVPRGGETYEQYF.

The chain couples TRBV12-3 or TRBV12-4 to TRBJ1-1. The CDR3 has 14 amino acids. The CDR3 here is CASSNGGVNTEAFF.

This rearrangement joins TRBV19 to TRBJ2-1; TCRdb designates TRBD2, a call that cannot be tested without DNA. CDR3 length: 15 amino acids. Germline values: CDR1 LNHDA, CDR2 SQIVND (reference sequence). The CDR3 region is CASSLTASGYNEQFF. The full variable domain, rest sourced from reference TRBV19 and TRBJ2-1, is DGGITQSPKYLFRKEGQNVTLSCEQNLNHDAMYWYRQDPGQGLRLIYYSQIVNDFQKGDIAEGYSVSREKKESFPLTVTSAQKNPTAFYLCASSLTASGYNEQFFGPGTRLTVL.

The chain recombines TRBV29-1 with TRBJ2-3; the TCRdb D gene call, TRBD2, has no DNA to confirm it. Germline CDR1 SQVTM, CDR2 ANQGSEA. The CDR3 is made up of 14 amino acids. This CDR3 is CSLYLGEGTDTQYF.

The chain couples TRBV4-1 to TRBJ1-2; the D gene TCRdb calls, TRBD1, cannot be checked with no DNA. Germline V gene data show CDR1 as MGHRA and CDR2 as YSYEKL. The CDR3 has 13 amino acids. The CDR3 spells CASSLGGWDGYTF.

This chain joins TRBV12-3 or TRBV12-4 and TRBJ2-5; TCRdb names TRBD1, which stays unverified in the absence of DNA. The CDR3 has 13 residues. CDR3 amino acids: CASSWYREETQYF.

The gene calls are TRBV9 and TRBJ2-7; the D call from TCRdb, TRBD1, cannot be confirmed without DNA. Germline V CDR1 and CDR2: SGDLS, YYNGEE. This CDR3 has 16 amino acids. The CDR3 loop reads CASSVGTGATVYEQYF.

The chain couples TRBV6-5 to TRBJ1-6. This CDR3 is 13 amino acids long. CDR1 is MNHEY and CDR2 is SVGAGI in the germline V gene. The CDR3: CASSYGDNSPLHF.

The chain links TRBV4-1 to TRBJ2-2; absent DNA, TCRdb's TRBD2 call cannot be checked. Germline CDR1 MGHRA, CDR2 YSYEKL. CDR3 size: 17 residues. The CDR3 sequence is CASSQGSPGSDTGELFF.

The chain recombines TRBV7-2 with TRBJ1-1. There are 14 residues in the CDR3. Per germline, CDR1 SGHTA and CDR2 FQGNSA. The chain's CDR3 is CASSPGVGSTEAFF.

This rearrangement joins TRBV7-6 to TRBJ2-5; TCRdb designates TRBD1, a call that cannot be tested without DNA. The CDR3 is 17 residues long. The germline V gene has CDR1 SGHVS and CDR2 FNYEAQ. The CDR3 sequence: CASSPPWGPSTEETQYF.

The chain couples TRBV5-4 to TRBJ2-1; lacking DNA, the TRBD2 call made by TCRdb goes unchecked. Per the germline V gene, CDR1 is SGHNT and CDR2 is YYREEE (reference sequence). This CDR3 comprises 15 residues. CDR3 residues: CASRTSGSPYGEQFF.

This chain connects TRBV27 to TRBJ2-1; checking the TCRdb D call of TRBD2 is not possible without DNA. The CDR3 contains 11 residues. Germline CDR1 MNHEY, CDR2 SMNVEV (reference sequence). This CDR3 is CASRDIRAQFF.

The chain uses TRBV28 and TRBJ2-1; the TCRdb call, TRBD2, lacks DNA for checking. CDR1 is MDHEN and CDR2 is SYDVKM in the germline V gene. The CDR3 consists of 17 residues. The CDR3 protein is CASSSRLAGASYNEQFF.

V gene TRBV29-1 combines with J gene TRBJ1-2; TCRdb's D gene call, TRBD1, goes unchecked for lack of DNA. Germline V gene data show CDR1 as SQVTM and CDR2 as ANQGSEA. The CDR3 is 12 amino acids. CDR3 amino acids: CSVEGTGPGYTF.

The chain links TRBV20-1 to TRBJ2-3. CDR1 DFQATT and CDR2 SNEGSKA come from the germline V gene (reference sequence). This CDR3 spans 14 amino acids. The CDR3 is CSARQGLSTDAQYF.

The genes are TRBV7-9 and TRBJ2-7; the D call from TCRdb, TRBD1, cannot be confirmed without DNA. Germline lookup yields CDR1 SEHNR and CDR2 FQNEAQ (reference sequence). The CDR3 covers 14 residues. The CDR3 region is CASSSGAGSYEQYF. Complete variable domain (other parts from reference TRBV7-9 and TRBJ2-7): DTGVSQNPRHKITKRGQNVTFRCDPISEHNRLYWYRQTLGQGPEFLTYFQNEAQLEKSRLLSDRFSAERPKGSFSTLEIQRTEQGDSAMYLCASSSGAGSYEQYFGPGTRLTVT.